This T cell receptor beta chain came from a study of early T cells in non-severe SARS-CoV-2 infection. Study as a whole: The study sequenced bulk RNA from unsorted whole blood, with chains unpaired.

Per the germline V gene, CDR1 is SGDLS and CDR2 is YYNGEE. The CDR3 length is 16 residues. Note on this clonotype: Its cognate antigen is unknown. Just one base apart from a much larger clone, this may be a read error.

As part of library construction, unique molecular identifiers were attached to individual cDNA molecules. A single record per CDR3 protein comes from TCRdb applying MiXCR to the 5' RACE reads. The repertoire holds over 35,000 distinct CDR3 sequences, with roughly 11% as singletons. Study-wide findings and caveats: Private and CD4 specificities were missed by VDJdb matching, skewed to anti-spike CD8.

This chain joins TRBV9 and TRBJ1-6; D ambiguous. The TCR comes from an adult who was a healthcare worker with PCR-confirmed SARS-CoV-2 infection or an uninfected control (not recorded which). The sequencing sample was made of whole blood. The CDR3: CARSGSANSYNSPLHF. CDR3 sequence (DNA): TGTGCCAGAAGCGGCAGCGCCAACTCCTATAATTCACCCCTCCACTTT.